The entry that follows covers one TCR beta chain sequence. Its antigen is currently unknown. This entry comes from a study of shared clonotypes between healthy human individuals. Trimming stripped 3 bases from V and 1 base from J, with 15 bases between. CDR3 length: 16 residues. CDR1 and CDR2 (germline): WNHNN, SYGVQD (reference sequence). Caucasian adults living in Nashville, Tennessee, provided all samples. Original data processing: ImmunoSEQ output lacked quality scores and full-length reads, limiting matched filtering. Data came from immunoSEQ multiplex PCR; TCRdb stores just in-frame clones and leaves some out. V and J calls and clone size are given by that table; D and trimming were obtained from the DNA. The table records 300,000 to 400,000 clones, around 70% of them present only once. Study results and caveats: Among non-shared clonotypes, generation probabilities were lower than among those shared by all four donors.

Sequenced sample: memory CD4+ T cells sorted from blood. The subset here: CD45RA-negative fraction. The sequence was collected from a man under 40 in good health. The chain carries TRBV10-1 and TRBJ2-5; D perhaps matches TRBD2 (6 bases). In nucleotides, the CDR3 is TGCGCCAGCAGTGAAGGGGTTTTGGGGGGCCAAGAGACCCAGTACTTC. Protein product: CASSEGVLGGQETQYF.